This T cell receptor beta chain was observed in a study of human T cells and chemical hapten exposure. Germline V gene lookup returns CDR1 SGHVS and CDR2 FQNEAQ. The CDR3 consists of 15 residues. Trimming stripped 3 bases from V and 2 bases from J, with 10 bases between. From the RACE reads, TCRdb called clonotypes with MiXCR, one entry per CDR3 protein. The sample has around 120,000 distinct CDR3 sequences, around an eighth seen once. This clonotype appeared a few times. Time point of the sample: pre-sensitization, week 0. Treatment specified: therapeutic diphenylcyclopropenone sensitization with weekly scalp DPC.

The chain carries TRBV7-8 and TRBJ2-2, with TRBD2 as a possible D gene (6 bases). The sequence derives from a woman aged 18-30 years with alopecia areata. Some clones in this sample may be carry-over from other donors' samples. This specimen was whole blood, taken in connection with sensitization to the hapten diphenylcyclopropenone (DPC). CDR3 amino acids: CASSFRGINTGELFF. The CDR3 nucleotides read TGTGCCAGCAGCTTCCGGGGGATAAACACCGGGGAGCTGTTTTTT.